This paragraph reports one T cell receptor beta chain. What it recognizes is unknown. The authors ran the immunoSEQ assay, v3.0, at survey level. TCRdb keeps only in-frame clones here, not all; method: immunoSEQ multiplex PCR. The sample lists 25,000 to 30,000 clones, about 86% seen once, with approximately 4.6% in the top ten. The sample originates from a study of long-term antiretroviral therapy in people with HIV. General study results and limits: Clones that had undergone expansion before ART dominated the repertoire at all time points. HIV repertoire CDR3 lengths ranged less widely than those of controls.

The CDR3 length is 15 residues. Germline V gene data show CDR1 as MDHEN and CDR2 as SYDVKM. V lost 7 bases and J 4 bases, leaving 19 bases between the germline ends. The chain links TRBV28 to TRBJ1-1, with D possibly matching TRBD1 (5 bases). The TCR comes from a man aged 40-49 years with HIV. Material: unsorted PBMCs, obtained just over 2.6 years after starting antiretroviral therapy. The CDR3 sequence: CASTSLGGVRTEAFF. CDR3 nucleotide sequence: TGTGCCAGCACCTCCCTGGGGGGAGTTCGCACTGAAGCTTTCTTT. The whole variable domain, remainder taken from reference TRBV28 and TRBJ1-1, is DVKVTQSSRYLVKRTGEKVFLECVQDMDHENMFWYRQDPGLGLRLIYFSYDVKMKEKGDIPEGYSVSREKKERFSLILESASTNQTSMYLCASTSLGGVRTEAFFGQGTRLTVV.